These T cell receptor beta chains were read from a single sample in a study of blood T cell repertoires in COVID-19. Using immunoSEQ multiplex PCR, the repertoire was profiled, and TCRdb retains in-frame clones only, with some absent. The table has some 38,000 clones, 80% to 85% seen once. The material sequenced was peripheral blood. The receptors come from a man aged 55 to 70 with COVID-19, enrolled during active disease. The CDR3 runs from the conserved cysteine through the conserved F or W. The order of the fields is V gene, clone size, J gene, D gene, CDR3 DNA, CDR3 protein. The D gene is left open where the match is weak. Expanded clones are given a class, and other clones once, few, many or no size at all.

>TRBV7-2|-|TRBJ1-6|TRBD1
TGTGCCAGCAGCACCTCGGGACAGGGAGACTCACCCCTCCACTTT
CASSTSGQGDSPLHF
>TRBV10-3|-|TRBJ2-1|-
TGTGCCACGTTATATGGGGCAAACAATGAGCAGTTCTTC
CATLYGANNEQFF
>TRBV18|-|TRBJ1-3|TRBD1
TGTGCCAGCTCACCCGACAGGGTCTCTGGAAACACCATATATTTT
CASSPDRVSGNTIYF
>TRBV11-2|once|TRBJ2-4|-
TGTGCCAGCAGCCCTTCGACAGGAAACATTCAGTACTTC
CASSPSTGNIQYF
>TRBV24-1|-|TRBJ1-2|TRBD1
TGTGCCACCAGTGCAGGGACAGGGAGCTATGGCTACACCTTC
CATSAGTGSYGYTF
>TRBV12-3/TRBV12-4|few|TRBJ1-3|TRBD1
TGTGCCAGCAGTTTGGGACAGGGAAACACCATATATTTT
CASSLGQGNTIYF
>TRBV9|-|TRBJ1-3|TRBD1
TGTGCCAGCAGCGTAAGGGGGGACAGGGGTATCTCTGGAAACACCATATATTTT
CASSVRGDRGISGNTIYF
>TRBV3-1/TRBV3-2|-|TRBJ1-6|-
TGTGCCAGCAGCCAAGGGACTGATTATAATTCACCCCTCCACTTT
CASSQGTDYNSPLHF
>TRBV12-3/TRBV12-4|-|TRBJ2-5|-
TGTGCCAGCAGTTTAGGACGGCGGGAGACCCAGTACTTC
CASSLGRRETQYF
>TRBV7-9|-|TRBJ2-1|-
TGTGCCAGCAGCTTAATTTTAGGGAGTCCTAATGAGCAGTTCTTC
CASSLILGSPNEQFF
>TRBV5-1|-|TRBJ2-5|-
TGCGCCAGCAGGAGGACATTTGAGGAGACCCAGTACTTC
CASRRTFEETQYF
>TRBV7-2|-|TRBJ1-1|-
TGTGCCAGCAGCCTCCGCCGGGAGGGAGGGACTGAAGCTTTCTTT
CASSLRREGGTEAFF
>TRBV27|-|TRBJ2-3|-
TGTGCCAGCAAACGGACTCCAGGAAACACAGATACGCAGTATTTT
CASKRTPGNTDTQYF
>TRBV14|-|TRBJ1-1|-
TGTGCCAGCAGCTACTACGGCACTGAAGCTTTCTTT
CASSYYGTEAFF
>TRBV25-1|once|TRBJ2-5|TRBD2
TGTGCCAGCAGTCCCAGGACTAGCGGGAGTTCGGGGGAGACCCAGTACTTC
CASSPRTSGSSGETQYF
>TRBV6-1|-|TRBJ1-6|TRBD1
TGTGCCAGCAGTGAAGGGGGGCAGGGGGCTTCCTATAATTCACCCCTCCACTTT
CASSEGGQGASYNSPLHF
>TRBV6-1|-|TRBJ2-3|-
TGTGCCAGCAGTGAGACGGAGCCTCGTACGCAGTATTTT
CASSETEPRTQYF
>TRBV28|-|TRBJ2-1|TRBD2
TGTGCCAGCAGTCCCCTAGCGGGAAGGTACAATGAGCAGTTCTTC
CASSPLAGRYNEQFF
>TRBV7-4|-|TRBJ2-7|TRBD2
TGTGCCAGCAGCCATATCCGGGGACTAGCGGGACACTACTACGAGCAGTACTTC
CASSHIRGLAGHYYEQYF
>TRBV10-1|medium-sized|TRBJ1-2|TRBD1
TGCGCCAGCAGTGAGTGGGCCATAGACAGGGATTATGGCTACACCTTC
CASSEWAIDRDYGYTF
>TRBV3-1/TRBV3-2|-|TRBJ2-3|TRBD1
TGTGCCAGCAGCGTTTGGGGACAGTACCGCACAGATACGCAGTATTTT
CASSVWGQYRTDTQYF
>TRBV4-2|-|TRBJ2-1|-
TGTGCCAGCAGCCAAGATTGGCAGGGTGGTTACAATGAGCAGTTCTTC
CASSQDWQGGYNEQFF
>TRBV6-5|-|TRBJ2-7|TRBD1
TGTGCCAGCAGTTTTCACGGGACAGGGGGCGGCGAGCAGTACTTC
CASSFHGTGGGEQYF
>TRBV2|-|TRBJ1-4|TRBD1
TGTGCCAGCACCACCCAGGGGCCAGGGGGTGGAAAACTGTTTTTT
CASTTQGPGGGKLFF
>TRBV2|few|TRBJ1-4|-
TGTGCCAGCAGAGCGTCCTCAGGGTTCGAAGGTGAAAAACTGTTTTTT
CASRASSGFEGEKLFF
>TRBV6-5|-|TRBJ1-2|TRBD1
TGTGCCACGCGACAGGGCAACTATGGCTACACCTTC
CATRQGNYGYTF
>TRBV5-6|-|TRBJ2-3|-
TGTGCCAGCAGCTTTCCGACAGGAGAAACGCAGTATTTT
CASSFPTGETQYF
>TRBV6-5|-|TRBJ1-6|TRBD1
TGTGCCAGCCGTTGGGACAGCAATAATTCACCCCTCCACTTT
CASRWDSNNSPLHF
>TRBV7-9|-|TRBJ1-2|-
TGTGCCAGCAGCCCGGTATCTGGCTACACCTTC
CASSPVSGYTF
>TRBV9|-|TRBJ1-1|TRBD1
TGTGCCAGCAGCGTAGGCGGACAGGGCAACACTGAAGCTTTCTTT
CASSVGGQGNTEAFF
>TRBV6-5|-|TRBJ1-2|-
TGTGCCAGCCGGAAGGGAGCCGAGGGTCTTGGCTACACCTTC
CASRKGAEGLGYTF
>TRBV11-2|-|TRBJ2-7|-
TGTGCCAGCAGCTTAGTATATAGCGAGGGTTACTTCTACGAGCAGTACTTC
CASSLVYSEGYFYEQYF